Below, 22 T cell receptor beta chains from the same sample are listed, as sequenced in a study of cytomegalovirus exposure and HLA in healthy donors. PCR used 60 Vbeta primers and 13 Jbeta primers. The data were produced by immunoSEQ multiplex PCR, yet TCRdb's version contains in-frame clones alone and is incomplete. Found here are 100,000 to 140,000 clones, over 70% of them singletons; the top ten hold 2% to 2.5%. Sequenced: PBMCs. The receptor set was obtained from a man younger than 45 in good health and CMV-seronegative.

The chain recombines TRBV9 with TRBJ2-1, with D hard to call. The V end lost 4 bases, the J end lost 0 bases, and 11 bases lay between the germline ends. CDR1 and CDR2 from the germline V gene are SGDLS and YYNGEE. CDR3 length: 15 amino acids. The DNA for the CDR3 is TGTGCCAGCAGCACCTATCCGGGCTCCTACAATGAGCAGTTCTTC. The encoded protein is CASSTYPGSYNEQFF.

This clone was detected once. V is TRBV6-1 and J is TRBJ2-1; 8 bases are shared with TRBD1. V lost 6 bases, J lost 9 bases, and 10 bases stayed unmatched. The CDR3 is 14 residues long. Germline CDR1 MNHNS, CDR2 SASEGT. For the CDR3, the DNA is TGTGCCAGCAGGAGGACAGGGTTCGCGAGTGAGCAGTTCTTC. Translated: CASRRTGFASEQFF.

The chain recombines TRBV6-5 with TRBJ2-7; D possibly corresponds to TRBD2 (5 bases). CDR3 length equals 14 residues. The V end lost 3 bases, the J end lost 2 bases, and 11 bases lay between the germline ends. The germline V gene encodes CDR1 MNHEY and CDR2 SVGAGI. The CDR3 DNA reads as TGTGCCAGCAGTTATGGTGGGAGCGCCTACGAGCAGTACTTC. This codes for CASSYGGSAYEQYF.

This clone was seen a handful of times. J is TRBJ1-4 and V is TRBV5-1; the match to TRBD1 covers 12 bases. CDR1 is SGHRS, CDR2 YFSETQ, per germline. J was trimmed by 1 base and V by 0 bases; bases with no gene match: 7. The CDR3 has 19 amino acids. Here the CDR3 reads CASSLAKGQGAGTNEKLFF. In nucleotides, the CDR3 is TGCGCCAGCAGCTTGGCCAAGGGACAGGGGGCAGGAACTAATGAAAAACTGTTTTTT.

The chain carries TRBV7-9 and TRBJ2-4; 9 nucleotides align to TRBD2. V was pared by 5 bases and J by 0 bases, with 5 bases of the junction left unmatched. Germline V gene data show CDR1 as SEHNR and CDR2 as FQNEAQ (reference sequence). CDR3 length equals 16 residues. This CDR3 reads CASSASGVLAKNIQYF. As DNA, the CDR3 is TGTGCCAGCAGCGCTAGCGGGGTACTAGCCAAAAACATTCAGTACTTC.

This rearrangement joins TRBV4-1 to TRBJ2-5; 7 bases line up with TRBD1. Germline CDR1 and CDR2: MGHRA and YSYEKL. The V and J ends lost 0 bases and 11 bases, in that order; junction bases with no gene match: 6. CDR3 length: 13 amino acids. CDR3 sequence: CASSQDWAGGQYF. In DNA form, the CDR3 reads TGCGCCAGCAGCCAAGATTGGGCAGGGGGTCAGTACTTC.

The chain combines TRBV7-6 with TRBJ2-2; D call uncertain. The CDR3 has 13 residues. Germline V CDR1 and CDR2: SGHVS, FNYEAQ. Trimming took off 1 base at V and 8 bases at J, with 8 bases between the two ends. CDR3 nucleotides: TGTGCCAGCAGCTTAGGCGGAGATGGGGAGCTGTTTTTT. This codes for CASSLGGDGELFF.

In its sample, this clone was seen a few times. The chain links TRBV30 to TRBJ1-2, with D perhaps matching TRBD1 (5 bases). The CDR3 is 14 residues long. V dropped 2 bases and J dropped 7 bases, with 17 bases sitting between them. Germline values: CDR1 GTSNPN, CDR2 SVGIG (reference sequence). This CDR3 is CAWSYRYLLGGYTF. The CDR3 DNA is TGTGCCTGGAGTTACAGGTACCTTCTTGGTGGCTACACCTTC.

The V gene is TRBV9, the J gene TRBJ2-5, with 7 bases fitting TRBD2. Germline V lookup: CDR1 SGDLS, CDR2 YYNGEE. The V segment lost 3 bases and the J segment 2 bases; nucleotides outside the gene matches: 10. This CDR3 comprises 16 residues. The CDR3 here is CASSAIWGGGQETQYF. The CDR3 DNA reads TGTGCCAGCAGCGCTATCTGGGGCGGGGGACAAGAGACCCAGTACTTC.

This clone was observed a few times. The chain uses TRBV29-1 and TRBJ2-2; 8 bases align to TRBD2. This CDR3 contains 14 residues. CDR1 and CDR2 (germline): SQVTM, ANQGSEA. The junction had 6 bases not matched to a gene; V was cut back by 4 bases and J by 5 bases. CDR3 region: CSVVAGGRTGELFF. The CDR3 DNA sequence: TGCAGCGTTGTGGCGGGAGGTAGGACCGGGGAGCTGTTTTTT.

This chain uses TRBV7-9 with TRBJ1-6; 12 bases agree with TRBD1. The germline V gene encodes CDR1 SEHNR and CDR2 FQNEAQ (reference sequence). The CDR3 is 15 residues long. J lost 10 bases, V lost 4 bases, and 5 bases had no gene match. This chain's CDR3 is CASSSPGTGGSPLHF. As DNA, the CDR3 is TGTGCCAGCAGCTCTCCCGGGACAGGGGGCTCACCCCTCCACTTT.

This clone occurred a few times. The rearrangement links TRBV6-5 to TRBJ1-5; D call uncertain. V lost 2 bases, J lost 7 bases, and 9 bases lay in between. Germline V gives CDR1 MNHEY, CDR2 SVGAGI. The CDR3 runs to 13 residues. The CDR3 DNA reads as TGTGCCAGCAGTTACGGCCCTGGCCAGCCCCAGCATTTT. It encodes CASSYGPGQPQHF.

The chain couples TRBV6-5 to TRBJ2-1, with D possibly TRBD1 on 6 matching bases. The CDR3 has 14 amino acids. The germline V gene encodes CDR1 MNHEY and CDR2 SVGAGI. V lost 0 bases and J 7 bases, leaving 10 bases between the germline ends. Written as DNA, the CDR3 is TGTGCCAGCAGTTACTCGATGAGGGGGAATGAGCAGTTCTTC. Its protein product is CASSYSMRGNEQFF.

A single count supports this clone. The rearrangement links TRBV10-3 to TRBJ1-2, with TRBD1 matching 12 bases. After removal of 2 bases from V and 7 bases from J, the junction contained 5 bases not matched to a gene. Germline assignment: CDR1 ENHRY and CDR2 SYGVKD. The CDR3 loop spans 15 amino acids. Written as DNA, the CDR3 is TGTGCCATCAGTGAGGGGACAGGGGGCGGAGGTGGCTACACCTTC. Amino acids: CAISEGTGGGGGYTF.

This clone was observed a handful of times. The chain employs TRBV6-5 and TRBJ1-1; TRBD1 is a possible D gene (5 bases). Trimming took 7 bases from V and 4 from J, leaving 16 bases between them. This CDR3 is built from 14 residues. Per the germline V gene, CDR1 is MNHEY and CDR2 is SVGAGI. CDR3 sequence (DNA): TGTGCCAGCACCTCGAGGGGAGGAGGCACTGAAGCTTTCTTT. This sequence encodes CASTSRGGGTEAFF.

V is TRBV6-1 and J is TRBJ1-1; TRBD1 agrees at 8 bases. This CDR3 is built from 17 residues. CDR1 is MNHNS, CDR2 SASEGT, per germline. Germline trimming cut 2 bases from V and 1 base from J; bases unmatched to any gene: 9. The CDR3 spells CASSEMGRGRENTEAFF. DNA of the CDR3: TGTGCCAGCAGTGAAATGGGCAGGGGGCGCGAGAACACTGAAGCTTTCTTT.

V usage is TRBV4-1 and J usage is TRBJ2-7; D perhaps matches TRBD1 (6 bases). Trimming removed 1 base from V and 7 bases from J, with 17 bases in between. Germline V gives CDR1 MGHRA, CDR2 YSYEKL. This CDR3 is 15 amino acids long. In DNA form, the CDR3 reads TGCGCCAGCAGCCAAGGAGGGGCAGGGGAAGGGGAGCAGTACTTC. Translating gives CASSQGGAGEGEQYF.

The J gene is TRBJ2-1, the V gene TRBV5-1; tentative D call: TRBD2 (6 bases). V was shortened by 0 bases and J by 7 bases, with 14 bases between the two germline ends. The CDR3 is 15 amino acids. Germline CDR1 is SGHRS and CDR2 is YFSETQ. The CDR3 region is CASSLGGEVRNEQFF. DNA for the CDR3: TGCGCCAGCAGCTTGGGGGGGGAGGTCAGGAATGAGCAGTTCTTC.

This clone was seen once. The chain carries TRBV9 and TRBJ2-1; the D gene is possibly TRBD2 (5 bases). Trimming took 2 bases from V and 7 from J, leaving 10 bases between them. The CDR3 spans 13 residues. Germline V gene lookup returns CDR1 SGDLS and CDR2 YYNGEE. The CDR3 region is CASSVNSGNEQFF. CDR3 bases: TGTGCCAGCAGCGTGAACAGCGGAAATGAGCAGTTCTTC.

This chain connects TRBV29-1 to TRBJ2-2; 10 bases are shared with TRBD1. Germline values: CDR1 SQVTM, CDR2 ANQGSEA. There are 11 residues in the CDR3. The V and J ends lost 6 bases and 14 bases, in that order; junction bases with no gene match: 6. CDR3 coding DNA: TGCAGCGTGGGGACAGGGGCGCATCTGTTTTTT. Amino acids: CSVGTGAHLFF.

The CDR3 here is CASSSPNRGLAGGFGETQYF. The CDR3 bases are TGTGCCAGCAGTTCACCTAACAGGGGACTAGCGGGGGGTTTCGGGGAGACCCAGTACTTC. This chain joins TRBV28 and TRBJ2-5; 15 bases are a match to TRBD2. Trimming at V came to 4 bases and at J to 5 bases, leaving 17 bases not matched to a gene. Germline lookup yields CDR1 MDHEN and CDR2 SYDVKM. This CDR3 contains 20 residues.

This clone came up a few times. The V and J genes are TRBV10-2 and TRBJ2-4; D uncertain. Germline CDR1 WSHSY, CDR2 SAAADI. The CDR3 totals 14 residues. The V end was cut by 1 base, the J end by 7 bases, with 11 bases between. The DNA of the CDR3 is TGCGCCAGCAGTGAGTTCTTCAGTCCCAACATTCAGTACTTC. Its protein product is CASSEFFSPNIQYF.